The source of this T cell receptor (beta chain) is a study of T cell changes during pregnancy in multiple sclerosis. Only in-frame clones appear in the TCRdb table, and some are missing; sequencing was by immunoSEQ multiplex PCR. The sample consists of about 100,000 clones, over 80% of them appearing once. This CDR3 comprises 16 residues. CDR1 is SGDLS, CDR2 YYNGEE, per germline. Trimming shortened V by 0 bases and J by 9 bases, and 19 bases separated the two germline ends. This sequence was found in a female donor with multiple sclerosis, enrolled in a pregnancy study. The chain has TRBV9 and TRBJ2-1; perhaps TRBD2 as D (6 bases). The source was peripheral blood, collected after pregnancy. CDR3 bases: TGTGCCAGCAGCGTAGTAGGCGGGGTTAGTGGTAGTGAGCAGTTCTTC. Protein: CASSVVGGVSGSEQFF. Looking up the rest from reference TRBV9 and TRBJ2-1 gives the full variable domain: DSGVTQTPKHLITATGQRVTLRCSPRSGDLSVYWYQQSLDQGLQFLIQYYNGEERAKGNILERFSAQQFPDLHSELNLSSLELGDSALYFCASSVVGGVSGSEQFFGPGTRLTVL.